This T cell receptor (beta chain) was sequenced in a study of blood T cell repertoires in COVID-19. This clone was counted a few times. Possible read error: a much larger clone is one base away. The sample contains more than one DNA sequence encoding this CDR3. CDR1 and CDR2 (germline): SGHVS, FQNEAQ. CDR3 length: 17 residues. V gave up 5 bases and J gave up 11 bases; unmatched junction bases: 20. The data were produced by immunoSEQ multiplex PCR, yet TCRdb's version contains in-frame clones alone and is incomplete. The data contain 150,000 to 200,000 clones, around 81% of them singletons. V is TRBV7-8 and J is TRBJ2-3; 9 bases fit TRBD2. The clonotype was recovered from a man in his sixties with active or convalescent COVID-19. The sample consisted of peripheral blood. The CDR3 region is CASSVGGASGTRGGQYF. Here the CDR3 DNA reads TGTGCCAGCAGCGTCGGGGGGGCTAGCGGGACCCGGGGGGGGCAGTATTTT.